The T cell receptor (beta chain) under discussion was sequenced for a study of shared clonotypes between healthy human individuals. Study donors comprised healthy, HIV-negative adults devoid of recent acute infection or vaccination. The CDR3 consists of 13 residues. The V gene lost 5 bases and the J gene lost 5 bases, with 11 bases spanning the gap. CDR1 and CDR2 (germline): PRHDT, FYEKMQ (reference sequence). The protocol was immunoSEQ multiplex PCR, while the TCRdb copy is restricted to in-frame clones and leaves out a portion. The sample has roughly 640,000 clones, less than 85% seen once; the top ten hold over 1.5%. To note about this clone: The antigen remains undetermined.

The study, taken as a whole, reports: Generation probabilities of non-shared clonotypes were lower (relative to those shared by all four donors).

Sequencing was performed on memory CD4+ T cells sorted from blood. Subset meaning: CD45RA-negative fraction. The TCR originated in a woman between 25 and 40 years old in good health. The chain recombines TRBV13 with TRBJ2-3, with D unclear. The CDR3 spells CASSPLAVDTQYF. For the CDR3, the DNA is TGTGCCAGCAGCCCCTTAGCCGTAGATACGCAGTATTTT.